This T cell receptor (beta chain) was sequenced during a study of blood T cell repertoires in COVID-19. Trimming pared 5 bases from V and 1 base from J, leaving 5 bases between. Germline V gene data show CDR1 as SQVTM and CDR2 as ANQGSEA. The CDR3 is 11 amino acids. Authors' processing steps: Scientists estimated how many nucleated cells there were by amplifying reference gene primers. The table came from immunoSEQ multiplex PCR; TCRdb's copy has only in-frame clones and leaves some out. Clone size and the V and J calls come from that table; the DNA yielded D and trimming. Of roughly 200,000 clones in the sample, more than 75% were seen once.

This clonotype was obtained from a man in his sixties who had recovered from COVID-19. This sequence joins TRBV29-1 and TRBJ1-1; D gene uncertain. Sequencing used peripheral blood. In nucleotides, the CDR3 is TGCAGCGTTTGGCAGAACACTGAAGCTTTCTTT. Translated, it gives CSVWQNTEAFF.